These T cell receptor beta chains were read from a single sample in a study of CD8+CD57+ T cells in acquired aplastic anemia. Each CDR3 protein is one row after TCRdb ran MiXCR on the reads. Here the sample spans roughly 130,000 distinct CDR3 sequences, 48% being singletons. Sequencing was performed on sorted CD4+, CD8+, or CD8+CD57+ T cells (not recorded which) from PBMCs. The receptors stem from a human donor in good health, serving as a control. CDR3s include the opening cysteine and the closing phenylalanine or tryptophan. Fields, in order: clone size, V gene, CDR3 length, D gene, J gene, CDR3 protein, CDR3 DNA. A D gene is named only where the DNA matches it firmly. Rows give clone size only sometimes, using once, few, many, or a class for an expanded clone.

>NA|TRBV2|13|NA|TRBJ1-2
CASKSDVNYGYTF
TGTGCCAGCAAGTCGGACGTGAACTATGGCTACACCTTC
>medium-sized|TRBV29-1|15|TRBD1|TRBJ2-1
CSVGTGDGVYYEQFF
TGCAGCGTTGGGACAGGGGACGGAGTCTACTATGAGCAGTTCTTC
>NA|TRBV6-1|15|NA|TRBJ2-7
CASSESWDTTYEQYF
TGTGCCAGCAGTGAATCCTGGGACACTACCTACGAGCAGTACTTC
>NA|TRBV7-9|13|NA|TRBJ2-7
CASSSRGSSEQYF
TGTGCCAGCAGCTCACGGGGTTCTAGCGAGCAGTACTTC
>NA|TRBV4-3|15|TRBD1|TRBJ2-5
CASSQDPTGTETQYF
TGCGCCAGCAGCCAAGACCCGACAGGGACAGAGACCCAGTACTTC
>many|TRBV5-1|15|TRBD1|TRBJ1-2
CASREIPGQNYGYTF
TGCGCCAGCAGGGAGATCCCGGGACAGAACTATGGCTACACCTTC
>NA|TRBV7-2|13|NA|TRBJ2-7
CASSFLTTYERYF
TGTGCCAGCAGCTTTCTTACAACCTACGAGCGATACTTC
>many|TRBV7-2|15|TRBD1|TRBJ1-4
CASSARTGTVEKLFF
TGTGCCAGCAGCGCCCGAACCGGGACAGTTGAAAAACTGTTTTTT
>NA|TRBV20-1|18|TRBD1|TRBJ1-5
CSALRDRGLLDSNQPQHF
TGCAGTGCGCTCCGGGACAGGGGGCTTTTGGATAGCAATCAGCCCCAGCATTTT
>many|TRBV12-5|14|NA|TRBJ1-6
CASGSMPYNSPLHF
TGTGCTAGTGGTTCCATGCCCTATAATTCACCCCTCCACTTT
>many|TRBV12-3/TRBV12-4|14|NA|TRBJ1-6
CASSFGQPNSPLHF
TGTGCCAGCAGTTTCGGCCAGCCTAATTCACCCCTCCACTTT
>many|TRBV9|15|NA|TRBJ2-7
CASSVGQGYAYEQYF
TGTGCCAGCAGCGTAGGGCAGGGGTACGCCTACGAGCAGTACTTC
>many|TRBV7-2|14|NA|TRBJ2-3
CASSLTGGTDTQYF
TGTGCCAGCAGCTTAACCGGGGGCACAGATACGCAGTATTTT
>NA|TRBV9|19|TRBD1|TRBJ1-3
CASSVGGTGRSSSGNTIYF
TGTGCCAGCAGCGTAGGGGGGACAGGGAGATCCAGCTCTGGAAACACCATATATTTT
>NA|TRBV3-1|15|TRBD2|TRBJ2-5
CASSPRAGPKRTQYF
TGTGCCAGCAGCCCCCGAGCGGGACCCAAGAGAACCCAGTACTTC
>once|TRBV11-2|15|NA|TRBJ1-6
CASRPQGKYNSPLHF
TGTGCCAGCAGACCCCAGGGAAAATATAATTCACCCCTCCACTTT
>many|TRBV4-1|15|NA|TRBJ1-5
CASNSALNSNQPQHF
TGCGCCAGCAATTCAGCGTTGAATAGCAATCAGCCCCAGCATTTT
>NA|TRBV2|15|TRBD2|TRBJ2-3
CASSWTSGGRDTQYF
TGTGCCAGCAGTTGGACTAGCGGGGGCAGAGATACGCAGTATTTT
>NA|TRBV19|16|TRBD1|TRBJ2-2
CASRERTGKNTGELFF
TGTGCCAGTAGGGAAAGGACAGGGAAGAACACCGGGGAGCTGTTTTTT
>NA|TRBV5-1|15|TRBD2|TRBJ2-7
CASRGETSGVGEQYF
TGCGCCAGCAGAGGAGAGACTAGCGGGGTAGGAGAGCAGTACTTC
>once|TRBV5-5|12|NA|TRBJ1-1
CASSYINTEAFF
TGTGCCAGCAGCTACATCAACACTGAAGCTTTCTTT
>many|TRBV6-7|18|NA|TRBJ1-5
CASRDGAGPLLSNQPQHF
TGTGCCAGCAGGGATGGGGCAGGGCCACTGTTAAGCAATCAGCCCCAGCATTTT
>few|TRBV15|15|NA|TRBJ1-1
CASSVSGVERTEAFF
TGTGCCAGCAGTGTGTCGGGAGTGGAACGCACTGAAGCTTTCTTT
>many|TRBV7-9|14|NA|TRBJ1-1
CASSLGGGGTEAFF
TGTGCCAGCAGCTTAGGAGGGGGTGGCACTGAAGCTTTCTTT
>NA|TRBV15|17|NA|TRBJ2-3
CATSSETRHSSTDTQYF
TGTGCCACCAGCAGTGAAACGAGACACTCTAGCACAGATACGCAGTATTTT
>NA|TRBV6-1|16|TRBD1|TRBJ1-1
CASLLDRGLENTEAFF
TGTGCGAGCCTCCTAGACAGGGGTTTAGAGAACACTGAAGCTTTCTTT
>many|TRBV5-1|15|NA|TRBJ1-5
CASSLDPGKSQPQHF
TGCGCCAGCAGCTTGGATCCAGGGAAAAGTCAGCCCCAGCATTTT
>many|TRBV3-1|15|TRBD2|TRBJ2-3
CASSPGTSGTDTQYF
TGTGCCAGCAGCCCTGGGACTAGCGGCACAGATACGCAGTATTTT
>NA|TRBV5-6|15|NA|TRBJ1-1
CASSPDGYGYTRAFF
TGTGCCAGCAGCCCTGACGGCTATGGCTACACGAGGGCTTTCTTT
>few|TRBV12-3/TRBV12-4|15|NA|TRBJ1-2
CASSGGGVQNYGYTF
TGTGCCAGCAGTGGCGGGGGAGTGCAAAACTATGGCTACACCTTC
>many|TRBV28|12|TRBD1|TRBJ2-7
CASSRTGVGQYF
TGTGCCAGCAGTCGGACAGGTGTTGGGCAGTACTTC
>NA|TRBV10-3|16|NA|TRBJ1-1
CASSEATALHGTEAFF
TGTGCCAGCAGTGAAGCCACAGCGCTGCATGGCACTGAAGCTTTCTTT
>many|TRBV7-9|17|TRBD2|TRBJ2-3
CASSFSRGGAGTDTQYF
TGTGCCAGCAGCTTTTCGCGCGGGGGGGCCGGCACAGATACGCAGTATTTT
>NA|TRBV20-1|15|NA|TRBJ1-2
CSARGAGRRDYGYTF
TGCAGTGCTAGAGGAGCGGGCAGGCGCGACTATGGCTACACCTTC
>many|TRBV12-3/TRBV12-4|12|NA|TRBJ1-6
CASTLYNSPLHF
TGTGCCAGCACCCTTTATAATTCACCCCTCCACTTT
>NA|TRBV15|15|NA|TRBJ1-2
CATSRGRGVNYGYTF
TGTGCCACCAGCAGGGGGCGGGGCGTAAACTATGGCTACACCTTC
>few|TRBV3-1|17|NA|TRBJ1-4
CASSQDWQIATNEKLFF
TGTGCCAGCAGCCAAGATTGGCAGATTGCAACTAATGAAAAACTGTTTTTT
>NA|TRBV2|13|NA|TRBJ1-2
CAGGDGADYGYTF
TGTGCCGGGGGGGACGGGGCGGACTATGGCTACACCTTC